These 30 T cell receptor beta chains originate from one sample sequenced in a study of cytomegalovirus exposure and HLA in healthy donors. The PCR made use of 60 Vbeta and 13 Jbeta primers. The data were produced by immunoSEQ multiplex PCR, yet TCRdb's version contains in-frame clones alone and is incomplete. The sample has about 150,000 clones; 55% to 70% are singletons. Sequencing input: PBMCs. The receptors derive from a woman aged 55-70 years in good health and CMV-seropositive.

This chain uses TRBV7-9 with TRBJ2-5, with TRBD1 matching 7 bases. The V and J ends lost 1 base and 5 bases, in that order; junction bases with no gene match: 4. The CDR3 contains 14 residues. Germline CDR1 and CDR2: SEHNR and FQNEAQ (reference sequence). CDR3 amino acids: CASSLGGGGETQYF. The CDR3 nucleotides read TGTGCCAGCAGCTTAGGAGGGGGCGGGGAGACCCAGTACTTC.

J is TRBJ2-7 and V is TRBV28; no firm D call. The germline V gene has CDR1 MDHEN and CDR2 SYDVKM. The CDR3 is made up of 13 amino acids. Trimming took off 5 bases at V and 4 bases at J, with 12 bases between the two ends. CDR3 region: CASSTASRYEQYF. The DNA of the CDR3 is TGTGCCAGCAGTACGGCTAGTCGGTACGAGCAGTACTTC. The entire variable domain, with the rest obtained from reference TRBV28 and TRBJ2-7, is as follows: DVKVTQSSRYLVKRTGEKVFLECVQDMDHENMFWYRQDPGLGLRLIYFSYDVKMKEKGDIPEGYSVSREKKERFSLILESASTNQTSMYLCASSTASRYEQYFGPGTRLTVT.

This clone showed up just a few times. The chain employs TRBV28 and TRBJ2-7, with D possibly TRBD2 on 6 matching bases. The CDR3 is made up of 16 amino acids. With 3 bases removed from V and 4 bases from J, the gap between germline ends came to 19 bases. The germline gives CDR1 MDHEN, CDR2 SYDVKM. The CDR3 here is CASSFLGGIGRYEQYF. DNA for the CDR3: TGTGCCAGCAGTTTTCTAGGCGGGATAGGTCGTTACGAGCAGTACTTC. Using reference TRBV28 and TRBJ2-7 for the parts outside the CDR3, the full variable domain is DVKVTQSSRYLVKRTGEKVFLECVQDMDHENMFWYRQDPGLGLRLIYFSYDVKMKEKGDIPEGYSVSREKKERFSLILESASTNQTSMYLCASSFLGGIGRYEQYFGPGTRLTVT.

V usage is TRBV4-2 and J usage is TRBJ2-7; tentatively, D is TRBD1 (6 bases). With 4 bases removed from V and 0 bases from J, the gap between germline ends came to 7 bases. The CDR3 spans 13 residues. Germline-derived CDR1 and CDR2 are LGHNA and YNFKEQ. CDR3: CASSPDSSYEQYF. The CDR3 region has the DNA TGTGCCAGCAGCCCGGACAGCTCCTACGAGCAGTACTTC.

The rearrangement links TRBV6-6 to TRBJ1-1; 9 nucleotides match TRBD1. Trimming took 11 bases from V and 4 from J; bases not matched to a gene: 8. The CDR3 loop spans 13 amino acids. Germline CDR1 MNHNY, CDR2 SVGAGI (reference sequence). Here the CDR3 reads CAATGGAGTEAFF. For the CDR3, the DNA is TGTGCCGCCACAGGGGGCGCGGGCACTGAAGCTTTCTTT.

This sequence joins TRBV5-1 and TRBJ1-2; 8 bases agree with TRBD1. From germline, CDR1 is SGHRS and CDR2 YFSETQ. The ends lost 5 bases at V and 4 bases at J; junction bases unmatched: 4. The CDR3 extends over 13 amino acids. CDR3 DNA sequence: TGCGCCAGCAGGTCCGGGACAGGCTATGGCTACACCTTC. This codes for CASRSGTGYGYTF.

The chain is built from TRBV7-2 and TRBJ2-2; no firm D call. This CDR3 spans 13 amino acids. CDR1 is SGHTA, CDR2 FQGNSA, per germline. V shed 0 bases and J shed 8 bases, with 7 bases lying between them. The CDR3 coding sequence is TGTGCCAGCAGCTTAGCAGCAGGAGGGGAGCTGTTTTTT. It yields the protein CASSLAAGGELFF.

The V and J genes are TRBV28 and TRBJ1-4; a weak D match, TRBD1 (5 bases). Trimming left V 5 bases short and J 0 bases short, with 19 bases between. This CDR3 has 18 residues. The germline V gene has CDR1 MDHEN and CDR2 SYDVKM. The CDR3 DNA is TGTGCCAGCAGTCAATACCTCCGGAGGGGCGCAACTAATGAAAAACTGTTTTTT. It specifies CASSQYLRRGATNEKLFF.

The CDR3 loop reads CASSLDPGTLLGYTF. CDR3 nucleotide sequence: TGTGCCAGCAGCTTAGATCCGGGAACACTATTAGGCTACACCTTC. The gene calls are TRBV11-2 and TRBJ1-2; D call uncertain. CDR1 SGHAT and CDR2 FQNNGV come from the germline V gene. The CDR3 length is 15 residues. Trimming removed 0 bases from V and 8 bases from J, with 16 bases in between.

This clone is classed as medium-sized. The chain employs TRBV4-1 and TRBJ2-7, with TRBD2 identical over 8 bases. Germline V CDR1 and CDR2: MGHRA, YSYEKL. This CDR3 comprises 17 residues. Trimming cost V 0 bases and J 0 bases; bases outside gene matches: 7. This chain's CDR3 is CASSQEVGLVFSYEQYF. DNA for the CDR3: TGCGCCAGCAGCCAAGAGGTGGGACTAGTCTTCTCCTACGAGCAGTACTTC.

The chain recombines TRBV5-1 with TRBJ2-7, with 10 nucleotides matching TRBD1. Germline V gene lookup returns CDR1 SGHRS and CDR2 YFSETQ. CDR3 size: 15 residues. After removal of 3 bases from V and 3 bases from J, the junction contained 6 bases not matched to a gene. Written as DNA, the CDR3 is TGCGCCAGCAGCTCGACGGGACAGGGGTTCTACGAGCAGTACTTC. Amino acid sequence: CASSSTGQGFYEQYF.

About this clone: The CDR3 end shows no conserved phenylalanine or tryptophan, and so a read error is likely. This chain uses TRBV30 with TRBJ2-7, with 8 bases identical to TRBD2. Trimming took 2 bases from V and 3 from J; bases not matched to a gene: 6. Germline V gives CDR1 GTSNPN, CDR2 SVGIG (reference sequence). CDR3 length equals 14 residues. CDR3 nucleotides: TGTGCCTGGAGTCAAGGACTAGCTGGCTACGAGCAGTACCTC. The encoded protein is CAWSQGLAGYEQYL.

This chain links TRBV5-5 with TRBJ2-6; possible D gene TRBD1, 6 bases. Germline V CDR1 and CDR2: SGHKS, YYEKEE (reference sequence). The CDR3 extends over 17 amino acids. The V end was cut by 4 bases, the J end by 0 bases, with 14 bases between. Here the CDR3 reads CASSPADRTSGANVLTF. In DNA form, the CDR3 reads TGTGCCAGCAGCCCCGCGGACAGAACCTCTGGGGCCAACGTCCTGACTTTC. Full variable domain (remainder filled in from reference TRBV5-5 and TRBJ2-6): DAGVTQSPTHLIKTRGQQVTLRCSPISGHKSVSWYQQVLGQGPQFIFQYYEKEERGRGNFPDRFSARQFPNYSSELNVNALLLGDSALYLCASSPADRTSGANVLTFGAGSRLTVL.

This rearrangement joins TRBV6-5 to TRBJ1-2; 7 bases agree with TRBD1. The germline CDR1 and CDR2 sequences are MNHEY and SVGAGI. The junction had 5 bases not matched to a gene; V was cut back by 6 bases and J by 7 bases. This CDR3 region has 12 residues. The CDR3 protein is CASSLQGLGYTF. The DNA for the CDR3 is TGTGCCAGCAGCTTACAGGGGCTTGGCTACACCTTC.

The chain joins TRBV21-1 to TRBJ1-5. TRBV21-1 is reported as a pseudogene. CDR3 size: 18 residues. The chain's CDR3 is CASSKDGREVFFTQPQHF. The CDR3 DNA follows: TGTGCCAGCAGCAAAGACGGTAGGGAGGTCTTTTTCACTCAGCCCCAGCATTTT.

The CDR3 coding sequence is TGTGCCAGCAGTAAATACAGGGATGGGGAAAAACTGTTTTTT. It yields the protein CASSKYRDGEKLFF. The chain employs TRBV2 and TRBJ1-4; maybe TRBD1 (6 bases). Germline loops: CDR1 SNHLY, CDR2 FYNNEI. The V end was cut by 5 bases, the J end by 8 bases, with 15 bases between. This CDR3 spans 14 amino acids.

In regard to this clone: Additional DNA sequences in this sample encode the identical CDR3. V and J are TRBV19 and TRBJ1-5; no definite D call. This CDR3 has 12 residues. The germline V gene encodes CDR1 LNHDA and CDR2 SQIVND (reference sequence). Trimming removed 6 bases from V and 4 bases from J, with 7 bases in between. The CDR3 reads CASSLLNQPQHF. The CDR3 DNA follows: TGTGCCAGTAGCCTTTTAAATCAGCCCCAGCATTTT.

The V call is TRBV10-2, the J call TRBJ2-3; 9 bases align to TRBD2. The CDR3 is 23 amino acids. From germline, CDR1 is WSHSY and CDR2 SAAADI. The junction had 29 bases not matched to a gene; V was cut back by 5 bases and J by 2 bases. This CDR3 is CASSILAGRRGKGGPQNTDTQYF. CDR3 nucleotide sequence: TGCGCCAGCAGTATCCTAGCGGGGCGGAGAGGGAAGGGGGGCCCTCAGAACACAGATACGCAGTATTTT.

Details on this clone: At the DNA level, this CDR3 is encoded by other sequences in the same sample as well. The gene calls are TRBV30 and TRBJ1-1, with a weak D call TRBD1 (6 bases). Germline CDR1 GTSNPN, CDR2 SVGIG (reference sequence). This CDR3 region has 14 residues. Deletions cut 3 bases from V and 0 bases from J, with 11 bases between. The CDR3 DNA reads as TGTGCCTGGAGAAGGGGGGGCATGAACACTGAAGCTTTCTTT. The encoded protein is CAWRRGGMNTEAFF.

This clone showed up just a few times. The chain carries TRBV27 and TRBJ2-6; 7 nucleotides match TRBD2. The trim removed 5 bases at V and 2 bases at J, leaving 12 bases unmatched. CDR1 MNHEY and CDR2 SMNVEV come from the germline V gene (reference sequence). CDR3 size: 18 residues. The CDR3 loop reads CASSPSGGRGAGANVLTF. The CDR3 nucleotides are TGTGCCAGCAGTCCAAGTGGGGGGAGGGGAGCTGGGGCCAACGTCCTGACTTTC. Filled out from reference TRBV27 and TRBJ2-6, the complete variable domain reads EAQVTQNPRYLITVTGKKLTVTCSQNMNHEYMSWYRQDPGLGLRQIYYSMNVEVTDKGDVPEGYKVSRKEKRNFPLILESPSPNQTSLYFCASSPSGGRGAGANVLTFGAGSRLTVL.

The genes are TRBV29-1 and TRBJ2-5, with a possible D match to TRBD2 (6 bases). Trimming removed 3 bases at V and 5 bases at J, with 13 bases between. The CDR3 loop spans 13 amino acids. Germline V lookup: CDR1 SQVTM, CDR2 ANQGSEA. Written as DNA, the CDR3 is TGCAGCGTTGACGGCGACCGGGGGGAGACCCAGTACTTC. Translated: CSVDGDRGETQYF. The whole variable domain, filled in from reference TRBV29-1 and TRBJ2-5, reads SAVISQKPSRDICQRGTSLTIQCQVDSQVTMMFWYRQQPGQSLTLIATANQGSEATYESGFVIDKFPISRPNLTFSTLTVSNMSPEDSSIYLCSVDGDRGETQYFGPGTRLLVL.

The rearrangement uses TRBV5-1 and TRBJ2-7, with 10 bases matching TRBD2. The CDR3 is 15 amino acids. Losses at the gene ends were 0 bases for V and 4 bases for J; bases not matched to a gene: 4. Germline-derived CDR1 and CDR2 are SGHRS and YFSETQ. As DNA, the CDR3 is TGCGCCAGCAGCTTGGTCCTAGCGGGAGATTACGAGCAGTACTTC. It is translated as CASSLVLAGDYEQYF.

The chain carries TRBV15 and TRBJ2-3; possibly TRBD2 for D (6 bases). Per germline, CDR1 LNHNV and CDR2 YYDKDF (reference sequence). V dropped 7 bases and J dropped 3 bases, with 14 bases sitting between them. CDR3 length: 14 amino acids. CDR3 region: CATKIAGLTDTQYF. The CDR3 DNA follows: TGTGCCACCAAAATTGCGGGACTGACAGATACGCAGTATTTT.

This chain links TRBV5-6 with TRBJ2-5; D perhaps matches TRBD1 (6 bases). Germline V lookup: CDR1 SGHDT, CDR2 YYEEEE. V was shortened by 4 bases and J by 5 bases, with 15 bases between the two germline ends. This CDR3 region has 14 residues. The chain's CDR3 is CASSGLPQGETQYF. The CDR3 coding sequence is TGTGCCAGCAGCGGGCTTCCCCAGGGGGAGACCCAGTACTTC.

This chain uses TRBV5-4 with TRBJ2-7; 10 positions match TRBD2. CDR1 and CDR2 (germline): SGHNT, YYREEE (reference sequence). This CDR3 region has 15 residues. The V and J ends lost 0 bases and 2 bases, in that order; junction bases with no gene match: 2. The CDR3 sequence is CASSLEGTSAYEQYF. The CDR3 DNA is TGTGCCAGCAGCTTGGAAGGGACTAGCGCCTACGAGCAGTACTTC.

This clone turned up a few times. CDR3 nucleotides: TGTGCCAGCAGCTTTAACAGGGGCCAAGAGACCCAGTACTTC. Translating it yields CASSFNRGQETQYF. V is TRBV7-2 and J is TRBJ2-5; 7 positions match TRBD1. The V gene end was trimmed by 3 bases and the J gene end by 1 base; junction bases not matched to a gene: 2. Germline CDR1 SGHTA, CDR2 FQGNSA. The CDR3 runs to 14 residues.

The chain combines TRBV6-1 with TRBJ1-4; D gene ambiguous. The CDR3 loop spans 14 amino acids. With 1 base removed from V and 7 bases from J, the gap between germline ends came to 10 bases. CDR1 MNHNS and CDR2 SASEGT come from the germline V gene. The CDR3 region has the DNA TGTGCCAGCAGTGAAGATAGACTCCGTGAAAAACTGTTTTTT. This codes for CASSEDRLREKLFF.

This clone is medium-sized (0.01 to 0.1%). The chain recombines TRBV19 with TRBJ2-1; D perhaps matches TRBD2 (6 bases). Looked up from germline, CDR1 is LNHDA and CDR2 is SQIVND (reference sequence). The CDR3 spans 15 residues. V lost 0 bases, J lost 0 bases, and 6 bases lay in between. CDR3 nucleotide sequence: TGTGCCAGTAGTATAGACGGGAGCTCCTACAATGAGCAGTTCTTC. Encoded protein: CASSIDGSSYNEQFF.

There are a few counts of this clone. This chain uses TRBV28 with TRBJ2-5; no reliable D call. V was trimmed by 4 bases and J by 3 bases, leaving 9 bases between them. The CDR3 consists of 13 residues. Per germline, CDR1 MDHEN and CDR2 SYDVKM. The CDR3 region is CASSSAREETQYF. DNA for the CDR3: TGTGCCAGCAGTTCGGCTAGAGAAGAGACCCAGTACTTC.

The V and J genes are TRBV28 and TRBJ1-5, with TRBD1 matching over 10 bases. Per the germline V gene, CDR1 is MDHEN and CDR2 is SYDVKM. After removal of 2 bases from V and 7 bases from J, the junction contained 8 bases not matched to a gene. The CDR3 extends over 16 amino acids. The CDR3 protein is CASSLDRDRGSQPQHF. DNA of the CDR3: TGTGCCAGCAGTTTAGATCGGGACAGGGGTTCGCAGCCCCAGCATTTT. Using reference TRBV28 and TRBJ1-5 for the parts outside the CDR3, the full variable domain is DVKVTQSSRYLVKRTGEKVFLECVQDMDHENMFWYRQDPGLGLRLIYFSYDVKMKEKGDIPEGYSVSREKKERFSLILESASTNQTSMYLCASSLDRDRGSQPQHFGDGTRLSIL.